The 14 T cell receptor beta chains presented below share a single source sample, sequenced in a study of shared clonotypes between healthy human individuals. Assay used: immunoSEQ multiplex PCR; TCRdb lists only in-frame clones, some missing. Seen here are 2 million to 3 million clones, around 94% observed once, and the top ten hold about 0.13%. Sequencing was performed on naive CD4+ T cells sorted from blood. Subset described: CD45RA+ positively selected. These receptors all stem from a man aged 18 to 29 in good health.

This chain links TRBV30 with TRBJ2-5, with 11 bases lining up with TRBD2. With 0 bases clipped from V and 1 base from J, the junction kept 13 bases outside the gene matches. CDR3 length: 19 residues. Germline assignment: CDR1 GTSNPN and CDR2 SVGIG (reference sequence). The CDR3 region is CAWSVFGTSGLGVQETQYF. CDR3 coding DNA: TGTGCCTGGAGTGTATTCGGGACTAGCGGATTGGGGGTCCAAGAGACCCAGTACTTC.

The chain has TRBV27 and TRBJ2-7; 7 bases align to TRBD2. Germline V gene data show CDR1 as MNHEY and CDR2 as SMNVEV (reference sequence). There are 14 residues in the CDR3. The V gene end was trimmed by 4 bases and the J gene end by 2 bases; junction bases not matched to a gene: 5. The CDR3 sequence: CASSSGTTPYEQYF. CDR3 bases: TGTGCCAGCAGTTCCGGGACTACCCCCTACGAGCAGTACTTC.

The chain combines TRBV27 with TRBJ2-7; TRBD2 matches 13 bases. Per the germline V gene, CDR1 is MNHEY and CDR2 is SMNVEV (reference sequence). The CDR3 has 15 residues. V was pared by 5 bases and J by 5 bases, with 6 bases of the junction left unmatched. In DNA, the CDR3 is TGTGCCAGCAGTGGTGGGACTAGCGGGGTTCACGAGCAGTACTTC. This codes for CASSGGTSGVHEQYF.

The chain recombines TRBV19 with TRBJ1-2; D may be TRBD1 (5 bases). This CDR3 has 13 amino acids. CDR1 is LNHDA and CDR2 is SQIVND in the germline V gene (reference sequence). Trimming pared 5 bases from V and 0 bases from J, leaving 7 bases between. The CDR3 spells CASSRQSNYGYTF. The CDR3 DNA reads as TGTGCCAGTAGTCGACAGTCTAACTATGGCTACACCTTC.

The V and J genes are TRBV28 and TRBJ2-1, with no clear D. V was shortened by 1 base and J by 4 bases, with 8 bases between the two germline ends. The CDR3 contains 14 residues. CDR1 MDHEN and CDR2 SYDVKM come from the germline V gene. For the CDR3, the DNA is TGTGCCAGCAGTTTATCTGACCGATACAATGAGCAGTTCTTC. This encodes CASSLSDRYNEQFF.

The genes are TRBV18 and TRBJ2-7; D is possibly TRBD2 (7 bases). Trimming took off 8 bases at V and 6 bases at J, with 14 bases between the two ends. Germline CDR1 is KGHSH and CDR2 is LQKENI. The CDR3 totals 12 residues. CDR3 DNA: TGTGCCAGCGCCCCTGCGGGGGCCGAGCAGTACTTC. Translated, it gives CASAPAGAEQYF.

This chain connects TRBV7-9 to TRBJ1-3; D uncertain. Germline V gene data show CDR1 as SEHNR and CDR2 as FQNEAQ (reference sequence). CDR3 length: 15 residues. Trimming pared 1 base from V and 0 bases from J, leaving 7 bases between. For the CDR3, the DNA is TGTGCCAGCAGCTTAGATGCAGTCTCTGGAAACACCATATATTTT. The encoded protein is CASSLDAVSGNTIYF.

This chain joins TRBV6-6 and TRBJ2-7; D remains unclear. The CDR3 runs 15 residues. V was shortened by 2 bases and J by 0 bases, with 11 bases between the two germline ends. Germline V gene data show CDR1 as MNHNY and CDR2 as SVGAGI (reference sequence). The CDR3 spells CASSYGRSRSYEQYF. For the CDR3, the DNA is TGTGCCAGCAGTTACGGTCGCAGCCGCTCCTACGAGCAGTACTTC.

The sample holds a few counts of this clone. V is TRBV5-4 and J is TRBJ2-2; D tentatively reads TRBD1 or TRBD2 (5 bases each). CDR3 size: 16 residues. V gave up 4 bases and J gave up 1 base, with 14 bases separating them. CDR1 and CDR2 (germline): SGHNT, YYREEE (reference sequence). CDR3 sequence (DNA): TGTGCCAGCAGCCTCGGTCCGGGGCTGAACACCGGGGAGCTGTTTTTT. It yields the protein CASSLGPGLNTGELFF. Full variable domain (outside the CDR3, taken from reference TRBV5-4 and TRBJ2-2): ETGVTQSPTHLIKTRGQQVTLRCSSQSGHNTVSWYQQALGQGPQFIFQYYREEENGRGNFPPRFSGLQFPNYSSELNVNALELDDSALYLCASSLGPGLNTGELFFGEGSRLTVL.

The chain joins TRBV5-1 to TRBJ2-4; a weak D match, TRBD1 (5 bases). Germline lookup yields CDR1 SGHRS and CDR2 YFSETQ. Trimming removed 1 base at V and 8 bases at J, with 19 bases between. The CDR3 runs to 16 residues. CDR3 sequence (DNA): TGCGCCAGCAGCTTGTTGGACCCCTGGTCACAGGACATTCAGTACTTC. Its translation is CASSLLDPWSQDIQYF. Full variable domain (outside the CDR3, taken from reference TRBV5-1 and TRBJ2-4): KAGVTQTPRYLIKTRGQQVTLSCSPISGHRSVSWYQQTPGQGLQFLFEYFSETQRNKGNFPGRFSGRQFSNSRSEMNVSTLELGDSALYLCASSLLDPWSQDIQYFGAGTRLSVL.

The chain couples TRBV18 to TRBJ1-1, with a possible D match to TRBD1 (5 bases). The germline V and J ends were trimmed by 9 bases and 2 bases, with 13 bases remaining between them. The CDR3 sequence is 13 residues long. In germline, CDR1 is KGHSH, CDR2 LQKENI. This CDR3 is CASHRGGNTEAFF. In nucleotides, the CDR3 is TGTGCCAGTCACCGCGGGGGTAACACTGAAGCTTTCTTT.

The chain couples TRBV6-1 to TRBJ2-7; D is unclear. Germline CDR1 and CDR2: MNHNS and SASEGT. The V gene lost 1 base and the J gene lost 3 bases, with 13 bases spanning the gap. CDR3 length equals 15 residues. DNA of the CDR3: TGTGCCAGCAGTGAAGGTGTAGGACCGAACTACGAGCAGTACTTC. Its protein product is CASSEGVGPNYEQYF.

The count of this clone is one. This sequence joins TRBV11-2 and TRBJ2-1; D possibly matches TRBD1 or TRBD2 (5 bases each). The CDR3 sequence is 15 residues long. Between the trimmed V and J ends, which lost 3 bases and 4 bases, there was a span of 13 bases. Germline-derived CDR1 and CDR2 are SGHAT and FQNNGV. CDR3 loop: CASSFRDADYNEQFF. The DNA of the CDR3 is TGTGCCAGCAGCTTCCGGGACGCGGATTACAATGAGCAGTTCTTC.

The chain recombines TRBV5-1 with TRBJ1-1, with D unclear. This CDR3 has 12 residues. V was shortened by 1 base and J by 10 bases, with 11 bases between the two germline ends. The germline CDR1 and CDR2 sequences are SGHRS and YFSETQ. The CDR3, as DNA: TGCGCCAGCAGCTTGAATGGGCCCCCAGCTTTCTTT. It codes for CASSLNGPPAFF. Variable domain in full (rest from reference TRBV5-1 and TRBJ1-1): KAGVTQTPRYLIKTRGQQVTLSCSPISGHRSVSWYQQTPGQGLQFLFEYFSETQRNKGNFPGRFSGRQFSNSRSEMNVSTLELGDSALYLCASSLNGPPAFFGQGTRLTVV.